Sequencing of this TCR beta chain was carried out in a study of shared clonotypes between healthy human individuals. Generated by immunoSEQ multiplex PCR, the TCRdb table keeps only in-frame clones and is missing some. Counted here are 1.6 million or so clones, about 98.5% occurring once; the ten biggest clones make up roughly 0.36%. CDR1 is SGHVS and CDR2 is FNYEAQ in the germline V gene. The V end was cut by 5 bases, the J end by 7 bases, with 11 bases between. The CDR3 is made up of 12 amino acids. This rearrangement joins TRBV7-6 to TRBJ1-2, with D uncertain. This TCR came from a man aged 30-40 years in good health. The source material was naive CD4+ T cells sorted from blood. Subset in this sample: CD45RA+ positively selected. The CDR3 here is CASSPVAAGYTF. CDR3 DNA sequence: TGTGCCAGCAGCCCTGTTGCTGCTGGCTACACCTTC.